These T cell receptor beta chains were read from a single sample in a study of immune evolution from preneoplasia to lung adenocarcinoma. Profiling relied on immunoSEQ multiplex PCR, and the TCRdb table lists in-frame clones only, not all of them. The table lists 9,500 to 13,000 clones, roughly 88% of them singletons. Sequencing was performed on FFPE invasive lung adenocarcinoma tissue. The receptors here all came from a person aged 65 to 79 with invasive lung adenocarcinoma. Each CDR3 is given with its conserved first and last residue. A D gene is named only where the DNA matches it firmly. Clone size appears in some rows only: once, few, many, or a class for an expanded clone.

>TRBV12-2|TRBJ2-7|-|-
TGTGCAAGTCGCTTAGTAAGAGAAAGGCAGAACCCTTGTAGTTATGGCTACGAGCAGTACTTC
CASRLVRERQNPCSYGYEQYF
>TRBV28|TRBJ1-1|-|-
TGTGCCAGCACCCCGCAGCCAAAGAACACTGAAGCTTTCTTT
CASTPQPKNTEAFF
>TRBV7-8|TRBJ2-7|-|TRBD1
TGTGCCAGCAGCCTAGTGGCCACCGGGACAGCCCTCTACGAGCAGTACTTC
CASSLVATGTALYEQYF
>TRBV28|TRBJ1-2|-|-
TGTGCCAGCAGGCCGGGAGGGGTGGGCTACACCTTC
CASRPGGVGYTF
>TRBV5-1|TRBJ2-2|-|-
TGCGCCAGCAGCTCCGGGATTCAAACCGGGGAGCTGTTTTTT
CASSSGIQTGELFF
>TRBV9|TRBJ1-2|-|-
TGTGCCAGCAGCGCCGGCTCGGGAGGCTACACCTTC
CASSAGSGGYTF
>TRBV9|TRBJ1-1|-|-
TGTGCCAGCAGCGTACAGGGAGGCACTGAAGCTTTCTTT
CASSVQGGTEAFF
>TRBV29-1|TRBJ2-5|-|-
TGCAGCGTGTCCCAAGAGACCCAGTACTTC
CSVSQETQYF
>TRBV7-2|TRBJ2-2|-|-
TGTGCCAGCAGCTCCCAGGGGGGGGCGAACACCGGGGAGCTGTTTTTT
CASSSQGGANTGELFF
>TRBV5-4|TRBJ2-7|once|-
TGTGCCAGCAGCCGCCCTGACAGGTCCTACGAGCAGTACTTC
CASSRPDRSYEQYF
>TRBV19|TRBJ2-7|few|TRBD2
TGTGCCAGTAGTCCGTATTCTAGCGGGAGCTACGAGCAGTACTTC
CASSPYSSGSYEQYF
>TRBV5-1|TRBJ2-3|-|-
TGCGCCAGCAGCTCGGCCGATACGCAGTATTTT
CASSSADTQYF
>TRBV19|TRBJ1-2|-|-
TGTGCCAGTAGCCAGACATACAGGGACTACACCTTC
CASSQTYRDYTF
>TRBV18|TRBJ2-2|-|-
TGTGCCAGCTCACCAGTTAAGTCAGGGAGTGCCGGGGAGCTGTTTTTT
CASSPVKSGSAGELFF
>TRBV7-2|TRBJ2-7|few|-
TGTGCCAGCAGCTCTATTGACAAATCCTACGAGCAGTACTTC
CASSSIDKSYEQYF
>TRBV29-1|TRBJ1-5|once|-
TGCAGCGTTTGGCAGGGTCAAGAGGATCAGCCCCAGCATTTT
CSVWQGQEDQPQHF
>TRBV5-1|TRBJ2-7|-|TRBD2
TGCGCCAGCAGCTTCGCGGGGGGGCCGGAGTACGAGCAGTACTTC
CASSFAGGPEYEQYF
>TRBV29-1|TRBJ2-7|few|-
TGCAGCGTTCGGGACAACTCCTACGAGCAGTACTTC
CSVRDNSYEQYF
>TRBV29-1|TRBJ2-7|-|TRBD1
TGCAGCGTTGAGGGGACAGGGGACGACTACGAGCAGTACTTC
CSVEGTGDDYEQYF
>TRBV7-8|TRBJ1-1|-|TRBD1
TGTGCCAGCAGGCCCACAGGGGCGTTAGACACTGAAGCTTTCTTT
CASRPTGALDTEAFF
>TRBV20-1|TRBJ2-7|once|-
TGCAGTGCTAGCGACCACGAGCAGTACTTC
CSASDHEQYF
>TRBV10-1|TRBJ2-7|-|TRBD2
TGCGCCAGCAGTGAGTTTACTAGCGGGAGCGGTTTAAGCGAGCAGTACTTC
CASSEFTSGSGLSEQYF
>TRBV7-6|TRBJ2-3|-|-
TGTGCCAGCAGCTTAGGGATGACAGTCACAGATACGCAGTATTTT
CASSLGMTVTDTQYF
>TRBV6-5|TRBJ1-2|-|-
TGTGCCAGCAGTTACTTTCAGACAAACGACTATGGCTACACCTTC
CASSYFQTNDYGYTF
>TRBV27|TRBJ1-1|once|-
TGTGCCAGCAGTTTACGGGGGGGTAGTATGAACACTGAAGCTTTCTTT
CASSLRGGSMNTEAFF
>TRBV28|TRBJ2-7|-|-
TGTGCCAGCAGTTTAAGTGTGGGGGCCCCTTACGACGAGCAGTACTTC
CASSLSVGAPYDEQYF
>TRBV4-2|TRBJ2-1|-|-
TGTGCCAGCAGCCCGATAACCGGGACCTCCTACAATGAGCAGTTCTTC
CASSPITGTSYNEQFF
>TRBV5-4|TRBJ1-2|-|-
TGTGCCAGCAGCTTGGATCGGGTCGGCTATGGCTACACCTTC
CASSLDRVGYGYTF
>TRBV9|TRBJ2-5|-|-
TGTGCCAGCAGCGTAGGTCGAGCCGGGGAGACCCAGTACTTC
CASSVGRAGETQYF
>TRBV7-9|TRBJ1-4|-|-
TGTGCCAGCAGCTCTTTAGGGGGGTCTAATGAAAAACTGTTTTTT
CASSSLGGSNEKLFF
>TRBV2|TRBJ1-2|-|-
TGTGCCAGCGAAACTAACTATGGCTACACCTTC
CASETNYGYTF